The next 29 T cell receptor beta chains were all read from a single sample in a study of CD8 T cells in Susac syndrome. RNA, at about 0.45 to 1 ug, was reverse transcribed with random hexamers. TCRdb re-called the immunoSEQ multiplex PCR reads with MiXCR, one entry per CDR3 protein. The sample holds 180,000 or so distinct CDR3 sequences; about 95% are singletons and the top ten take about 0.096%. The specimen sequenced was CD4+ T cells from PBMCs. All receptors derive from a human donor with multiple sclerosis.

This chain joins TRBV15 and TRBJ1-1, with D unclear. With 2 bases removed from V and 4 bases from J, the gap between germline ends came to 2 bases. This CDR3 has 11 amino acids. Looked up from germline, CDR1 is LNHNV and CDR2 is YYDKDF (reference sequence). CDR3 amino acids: CATSRTTEAFF. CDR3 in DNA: TGTGCCACCAGCAGAACCACTGAAGCTTTCTTT.

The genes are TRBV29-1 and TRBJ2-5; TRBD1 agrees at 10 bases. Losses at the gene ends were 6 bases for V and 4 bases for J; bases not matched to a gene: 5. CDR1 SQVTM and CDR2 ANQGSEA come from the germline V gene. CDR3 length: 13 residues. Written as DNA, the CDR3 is TGCAGCGTGGGACAGGGGCAGCGAGAGACCCAGTACTTC. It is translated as CSVGQGQRETQYF.

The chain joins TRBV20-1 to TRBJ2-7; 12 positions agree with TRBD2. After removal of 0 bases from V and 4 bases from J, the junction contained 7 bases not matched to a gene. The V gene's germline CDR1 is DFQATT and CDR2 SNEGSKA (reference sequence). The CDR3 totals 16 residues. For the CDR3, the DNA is TGCAGTGCTAGAGATCGTACTAGCGGGGGGTATTACGAGCAGTACTTC. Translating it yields CSARDRTSGGYYEQYF.

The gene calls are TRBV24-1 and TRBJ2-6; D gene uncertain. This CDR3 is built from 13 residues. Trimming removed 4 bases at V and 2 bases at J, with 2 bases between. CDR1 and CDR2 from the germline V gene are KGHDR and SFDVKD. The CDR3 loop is CATSETGANVLTF. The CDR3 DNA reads TGTGCCACCAGTGAGACTGGGGCCAACGTCCTGACTTTC.

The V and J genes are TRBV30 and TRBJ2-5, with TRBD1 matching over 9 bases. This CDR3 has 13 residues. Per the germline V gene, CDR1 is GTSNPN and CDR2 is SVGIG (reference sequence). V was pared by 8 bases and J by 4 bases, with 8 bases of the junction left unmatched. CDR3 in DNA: TGTGCCCTAATACAGGGGGCAAGAGAGACCCAGTACTTC. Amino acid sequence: CALIQGARETQYF. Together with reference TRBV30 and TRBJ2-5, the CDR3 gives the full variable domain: SQTIHQWPATLVQPVGSPLSLECTVEGTSNPNLYWYRQAAGRGLQLLFYSVGIGQISSEVPQNLSASRPQDRQFILSSKKLLLSDSGFYLCALIQGARETQYFGPGTRLLVL.

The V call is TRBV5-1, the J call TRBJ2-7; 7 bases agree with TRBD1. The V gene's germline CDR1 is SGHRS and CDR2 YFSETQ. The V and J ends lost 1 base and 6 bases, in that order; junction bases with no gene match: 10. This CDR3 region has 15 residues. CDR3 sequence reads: CASSLIPGQAGEQYF. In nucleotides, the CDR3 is TGCGCCAGCAGCTTGATACCTGGACAGGCGGGCGAGCAGTACTTC.

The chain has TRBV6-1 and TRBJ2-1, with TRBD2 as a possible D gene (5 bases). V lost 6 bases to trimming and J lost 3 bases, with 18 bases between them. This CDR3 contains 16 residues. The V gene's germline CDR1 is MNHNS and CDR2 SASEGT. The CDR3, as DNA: TGTGCCAGCAGCGCCCTTACCGGGAAGTTCTACAATGAGCAGTTCTTC. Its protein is CASSALTGKFYNEQFF.

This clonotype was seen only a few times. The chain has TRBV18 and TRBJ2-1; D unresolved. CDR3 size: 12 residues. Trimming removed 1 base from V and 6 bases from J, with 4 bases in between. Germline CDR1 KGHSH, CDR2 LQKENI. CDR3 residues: CASSPLGNEQFF. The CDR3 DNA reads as TGTGCCAGCTCACCACTCGGCAATGAGCAGTTCTTC.

As DNA, the CDR3 is TGCAGTGCTAGGGCCCCTAGTACCTACGAGCAGTACTTC. This translates into CSARAPSTYEQYF. The chain recombines TRBV20-1 with TRBJ2-7; the D is unclear. V was cut by 3 bases and J by 2 bases, with 11 bases left in between. CDR1 is DFQATT and CDR2 is SNEGSKA in the germline V gene (reference sequence). CDR3 size: 13 residues.

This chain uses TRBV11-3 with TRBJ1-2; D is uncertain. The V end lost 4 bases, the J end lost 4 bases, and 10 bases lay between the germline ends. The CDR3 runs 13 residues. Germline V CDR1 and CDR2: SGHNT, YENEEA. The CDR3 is CASSSQAFYGYTF. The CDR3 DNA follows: TGTGCCAGCAGCTCTCAGGCATTCTATGGCTACACCTTC.

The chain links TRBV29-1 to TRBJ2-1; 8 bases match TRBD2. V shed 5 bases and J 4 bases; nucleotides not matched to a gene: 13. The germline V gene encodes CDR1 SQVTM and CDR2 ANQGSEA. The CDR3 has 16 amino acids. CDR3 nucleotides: TGCAGCGTTAGTGGAGCGGGAGTCAGGGGTTACAATGAGCAGTTCTTC. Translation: CSVSGAGVRGYNEQFF.

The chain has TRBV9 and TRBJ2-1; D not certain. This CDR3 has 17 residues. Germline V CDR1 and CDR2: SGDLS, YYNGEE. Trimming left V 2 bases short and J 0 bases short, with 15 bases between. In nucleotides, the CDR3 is TGTGCCAGCAGCGTCTCAACCAGCCCCAGCTCCTACAATGAGCAGTTCTTC. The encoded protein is CASSVSTSPSSYNEQFF.

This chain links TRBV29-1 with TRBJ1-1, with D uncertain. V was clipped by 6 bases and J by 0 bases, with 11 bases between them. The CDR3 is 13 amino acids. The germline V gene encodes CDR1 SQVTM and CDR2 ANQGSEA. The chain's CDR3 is CSVATRLNTEAFF. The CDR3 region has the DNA TGCAGCGTCGCCACTCGGTTGAACACTGAAGCTTTCTTT.

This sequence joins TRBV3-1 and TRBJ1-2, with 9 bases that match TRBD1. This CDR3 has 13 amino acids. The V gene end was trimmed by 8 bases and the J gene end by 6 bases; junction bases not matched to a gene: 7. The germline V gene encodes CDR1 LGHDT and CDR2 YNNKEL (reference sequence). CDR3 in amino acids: CASCRQGGDGYTF. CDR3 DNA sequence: TGTGCCAGCTGTCGACAGGGGGGTGATGGCTACACCTTC.

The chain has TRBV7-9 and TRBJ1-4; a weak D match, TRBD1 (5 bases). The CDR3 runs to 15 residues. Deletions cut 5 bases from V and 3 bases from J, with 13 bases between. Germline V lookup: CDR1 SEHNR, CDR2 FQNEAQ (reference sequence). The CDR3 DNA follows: TGTGCCAGCAGCCCCACCAGGGCATCTAATGAAAAACTGTTTTTT. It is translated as CASSPTRASNEKLFF.

The CDR3: CASRSYTEAFF. The CDR3 nucleotides are TGTGCCAGCAGATCCTACACTGAAGCTTTCTTT. The chain has TRBV27 and TRBJ1-1; D ambiguous. Germline lookup yields CDR1 MNHEY and CDR2 SMNVEV (reference sequence). This CDR3 is built from 11 residues. Trimming stripped 6 bases from V and 3 bases from J, with 5 bases between.

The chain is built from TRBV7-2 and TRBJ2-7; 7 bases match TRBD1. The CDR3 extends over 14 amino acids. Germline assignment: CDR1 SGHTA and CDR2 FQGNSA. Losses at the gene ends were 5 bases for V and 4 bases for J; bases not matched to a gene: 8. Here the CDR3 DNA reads TGTGCCAGCAGCCCCAGGACCAGGGGGTACGAGCAGTACTTC. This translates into CASSPRTRGYEQYF.

The CDR3 is CASIQGLYNEQFF. The DNA of the CDR3 is TGTGCCAGTATACAGGGCCTCTACAATGAGCAGTTCTTC. The chain carries TRBV6-6 and TRBJ2-1, with D perhaps TRBD1 (6 bases). Per germline, CDR1 MNHNY and CDR2 SVGAGI (reference sequence). V was trimmed by 9 bases and J by 3 bases, leaving 12 bases between them. This CDR3 region has 13 residues.

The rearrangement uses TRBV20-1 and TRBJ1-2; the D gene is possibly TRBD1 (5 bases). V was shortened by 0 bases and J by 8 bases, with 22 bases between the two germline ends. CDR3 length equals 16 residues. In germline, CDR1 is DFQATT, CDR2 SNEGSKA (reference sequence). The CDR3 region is CSAREGDGVPPRGYTF. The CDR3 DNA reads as TGCAGTGCTAGAGAGGGGGACGGGGTCCCCCCTCGAGGCTACACCTTC.

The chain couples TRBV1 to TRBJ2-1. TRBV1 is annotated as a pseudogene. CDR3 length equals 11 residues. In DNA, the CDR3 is TGCACCAGCAGCCCCGAAGGTGAGCAGTTCTTC. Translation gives CTSSPEGEQFF.

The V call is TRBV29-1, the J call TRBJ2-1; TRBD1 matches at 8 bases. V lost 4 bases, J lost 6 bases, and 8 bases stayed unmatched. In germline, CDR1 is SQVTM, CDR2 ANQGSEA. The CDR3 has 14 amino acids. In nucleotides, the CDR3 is TGCAGCGTTGCCCTCACGACAGGGGTCAATGAGCAGTTCTTC. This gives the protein CSVALTTGVNEQFF.

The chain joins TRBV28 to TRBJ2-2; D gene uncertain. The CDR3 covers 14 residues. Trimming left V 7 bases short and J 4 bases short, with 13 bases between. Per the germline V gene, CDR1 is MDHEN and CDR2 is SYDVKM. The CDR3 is CASTYLGTTGELFF. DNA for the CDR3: TGTGCCAGCACCTACCTTGGAACCACCGGGGAGCTGTTTTTT.

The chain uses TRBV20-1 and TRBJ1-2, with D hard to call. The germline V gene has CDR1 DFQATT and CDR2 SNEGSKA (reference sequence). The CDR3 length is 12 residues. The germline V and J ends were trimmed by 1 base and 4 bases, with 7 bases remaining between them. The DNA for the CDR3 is TGCAGTGCTAGAGGGAACAGCTATGGCTACACCTTC. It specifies CSARGNSYGYTF.

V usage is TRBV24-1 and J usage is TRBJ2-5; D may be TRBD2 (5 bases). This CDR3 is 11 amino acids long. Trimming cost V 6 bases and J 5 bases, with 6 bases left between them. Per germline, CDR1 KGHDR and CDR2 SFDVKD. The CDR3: CATSQRETQYF. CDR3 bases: TGTGCCACCAGTCAGCGGGAGACCCAGTACTTC.

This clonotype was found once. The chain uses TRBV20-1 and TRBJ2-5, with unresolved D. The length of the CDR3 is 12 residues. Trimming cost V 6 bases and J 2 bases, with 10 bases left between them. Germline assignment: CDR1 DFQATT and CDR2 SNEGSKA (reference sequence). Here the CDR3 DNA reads TGCAGTGCCGGACCCGGACAAGAGACCCAGTACTTC. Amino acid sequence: CSAGPGQETQYF.

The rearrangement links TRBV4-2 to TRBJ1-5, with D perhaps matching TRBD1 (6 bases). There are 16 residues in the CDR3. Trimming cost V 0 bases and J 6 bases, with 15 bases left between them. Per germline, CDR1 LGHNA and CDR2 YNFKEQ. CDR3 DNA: TGTGCCAGCAGCCAAGAATCCCTAGGGGGTAGTCAGCCCCAGCATTTT. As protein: CASSQESLGGSQPQHF.

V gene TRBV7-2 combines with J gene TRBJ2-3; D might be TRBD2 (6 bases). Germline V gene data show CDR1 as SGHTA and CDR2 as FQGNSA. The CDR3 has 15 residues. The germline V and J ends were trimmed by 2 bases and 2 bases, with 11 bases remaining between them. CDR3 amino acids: CASSLQGGNTDTQYF. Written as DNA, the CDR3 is TGTGCCAGCAGCTTACAGGGCGGGAACACAGATACGCAGTATTTT.

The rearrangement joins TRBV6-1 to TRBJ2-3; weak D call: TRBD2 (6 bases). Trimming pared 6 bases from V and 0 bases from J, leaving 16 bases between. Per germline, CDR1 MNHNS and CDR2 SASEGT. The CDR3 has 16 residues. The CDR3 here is CASSPAWGESTDTQYF. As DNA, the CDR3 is TGTGCCAGCAGCCCAGCGTGGGGGGAGAGCACAGATACGCAGTATTTT.

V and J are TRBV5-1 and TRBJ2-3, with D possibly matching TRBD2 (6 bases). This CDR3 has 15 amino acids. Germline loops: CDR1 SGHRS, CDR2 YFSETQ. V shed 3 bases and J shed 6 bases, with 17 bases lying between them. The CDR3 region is CASSSLARAEDTQYF. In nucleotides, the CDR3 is TGCGCCAGCAGCTCACTAGCTCGAGCAGAGGATACGCAGTATTTT.